This TCR beta chain was found in a study of blood T cells in healthy people across ages. The overall study: Per two T cells, about one barcoded beta molecule was captured through template switching.

With a J-beta primer mix and a sample-barcoded 5' primer, a second PCR ran about 7 to 11 cycles. Each TCR beta cDNA got a 12-nucleotide random molecular identifier. MiXCR was run by TCRdb on the 5' RACE reads, yielding one entry per CDR3 protein. This sample has roughly 800,000 distinct CDR3 sequences, with 58% found just once. This CDR3 is built from 14 residues. The V end lost 2 bases, the J end lost 0 bases, and 8 bases lay between the germline ends. CDR1 is MNHEY, CDR2 SVGAGI, per germline. This clonotype was recorded only once. The chain recombines TRBV6-5 with TRBJ2-7, with D possibly TRBD1 on 6 matching bases. This clonotype was sampled from a man aged 30-40 years in good health. Sequencing input: blood. The CDR3 sequence is CASSYGQHSYEQYF. The CDR3 nucleotides are TGTGCCAGCAGTTACGGACAGCACTCCTACGAGCAGTACTTC.